The present T cell receptor (beta chain) was sequenced within a study of CD8 T cells in ankylosing spondylitis. There are 15 residues in the CDR3. V was pared by 5 bases and J by 5 bases, with 18 bases between. The germline CDR1 and CDR2 sequences are SEHNR and FQNEAQ (reference sequence). This clonotype was seen more than once but under ten times. Its specificity is not known. Study conclusions and caveats: The authors reported significant enrichment of disease-linked clones in matched ankylosing spondylitis synovial fluid.

TCRdb reanalysed the 5' RACE reads using MiXCR and keeps one entry per CDR3 protein. The sample lists some 30,000 distinct CDR3 sequences, approximately 15% occurring once. V gene TRBV7-9 combines with J gene TRBJ1-2; D is possibly TRBD1 (5 bases). The sample was blood. The source is a male donor with ankylosing spondylitis or in good health (not recorded which). The CDR3 loop is CASSPRDGRNYGYTF. CDR3 coding DNA: TGTGCCAGCAGCCCACGGGACGGTAGGAATTATGGCTACACCTTC. The variable domain in full, completed from reference TRBV7-9 and TRBJ1-2, reads DTGVSQNPRHKITKRGQNVTFRCDPISEHNRLYWYRQTLGQGPEFLTYFQNEAQLEKSRLLSDRFSAERPKGSFSTLEIQRTEQGDSAMYLCASSPRDGRNYGYTFGSGTRLTVV.